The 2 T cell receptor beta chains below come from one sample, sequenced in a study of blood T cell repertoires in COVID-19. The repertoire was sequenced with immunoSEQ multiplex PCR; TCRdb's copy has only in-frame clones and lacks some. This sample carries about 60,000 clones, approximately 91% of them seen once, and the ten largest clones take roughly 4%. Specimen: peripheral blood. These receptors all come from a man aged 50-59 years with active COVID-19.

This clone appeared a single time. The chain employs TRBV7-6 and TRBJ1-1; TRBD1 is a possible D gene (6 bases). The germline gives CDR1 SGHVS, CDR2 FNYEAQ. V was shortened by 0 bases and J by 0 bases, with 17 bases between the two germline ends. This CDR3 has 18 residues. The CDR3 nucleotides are TGTGCCAGCAGCTTAGCGCTAAAGGGGGTTGGGTTGAACACTGAAGCTTTCTTT. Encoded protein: CASSLALKGVGLNTEAFF.

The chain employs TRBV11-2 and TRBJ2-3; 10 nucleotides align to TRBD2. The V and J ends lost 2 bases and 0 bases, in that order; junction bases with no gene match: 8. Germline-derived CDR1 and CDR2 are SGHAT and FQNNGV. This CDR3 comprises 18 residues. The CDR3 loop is CASSLRASGGSSTDTQYF. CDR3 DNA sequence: TGTGCCAGCAGCTTAAGGGCTAGCGGGGGCTCAAGCACAGATACGCAGTATTTT.